The T cell receptor beta chain described here comes from a study of blood T cell repertoires in COVID-19. For the study at large: Material from acute and convalescent COVID-19 was sourced from the United States, Italy and Spain. PBMCs, B-cell-depleted T cells, or T cells were the source of the cDNA or gDNA that made up the material.

V lost 0 bases and J lost 3, with 10 bases in between. This CDR3 comprises 15 residues. Germline V lookup: CDR1 SGHRS, CDR2 YFSETQ. Original analysis: Counts of nucleated cells, estimated from reference gene primer amplification, were obtained. Repertoires were generated with immunoSEQ multiplex PCR, while TCRdb's copy carries only in-frame clones and drops some. V, J and clone size were drawn from that table, and D and trimming were deduced from the DNA. The table records some 220,000 clones, roughly 75% of them present only once. The source material was peripheral blood. The clonotype comes from a woman aged 70-85 years with acute or convalescent COVID-19. This chain joins TRBV5-1 and TRBJ1-3; D gene unclear. CDR3 sequence: CASSLDTGIGNTIYF. In DNA, the CDR3 is TGCGCCAGCAGCTTGGACACGGGAATTGGAAACACCATATATTTT.